The subject of this entry is one T cell receptor (beta chain). Its antigen is not identified. This record belongs to a study of siplizumab effects on memory and regulatory T cells. The CDR3 runs to 15 residues. V lost 1 base and J lost 8; bases outside the gene matches: 10. Germline V CDR1 and CDR2: GTSNPN, SVGIG (reference sequence). Per sample, 95,000 to 100,000 TCR templates underwent assay. This table comes from immunoSEQ multiplex PCR, and its TCRdb copy is limited to in-frame clones, with some not included. Here the sample spans approximately 94,000 clones, 94% being singletons. Study outcomes and limitations: Siplizumab led to significantly less abundant alloreactive sequences that could be traced back to unstimulated CD4+ memory cells. In unstimulated cells, naive T cells appeared more diverse than memory T cells and seemed major alloresponse contributors. Many proliferating CD4+ or CD8+ clones remained unclassified. Roughly 75-95% of them could not be assigned either a naive or a memory phenotype.

Sequencing used non-Treg CD4+ T cells sorted from blood. The sequence derives from a human donor in good health. V and J are TRBV30 and TRBJ2-1, with 8 nucleotides matching TRBD2. Here the CDR3 DNA reads TGTGCCTGGAGTGGTCGGCGCGGGAGGAGGTATGAGCAGTTCTTC. Protein: CAWSGRRGRRYEQFF.